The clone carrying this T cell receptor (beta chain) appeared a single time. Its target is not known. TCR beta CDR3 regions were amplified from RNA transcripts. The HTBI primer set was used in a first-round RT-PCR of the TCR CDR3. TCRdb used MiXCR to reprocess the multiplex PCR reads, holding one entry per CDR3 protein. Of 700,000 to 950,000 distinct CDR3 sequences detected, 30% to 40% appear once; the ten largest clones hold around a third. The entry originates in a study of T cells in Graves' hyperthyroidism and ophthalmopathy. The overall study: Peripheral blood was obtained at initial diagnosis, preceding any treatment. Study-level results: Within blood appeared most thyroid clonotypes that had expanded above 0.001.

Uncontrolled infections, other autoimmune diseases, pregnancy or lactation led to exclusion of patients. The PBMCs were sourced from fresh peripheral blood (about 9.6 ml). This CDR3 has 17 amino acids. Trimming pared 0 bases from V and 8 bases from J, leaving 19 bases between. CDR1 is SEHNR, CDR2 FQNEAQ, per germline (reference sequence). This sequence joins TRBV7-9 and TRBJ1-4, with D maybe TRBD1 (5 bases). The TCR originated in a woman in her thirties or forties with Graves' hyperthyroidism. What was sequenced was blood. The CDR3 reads CASSLAILGGIREKLFF. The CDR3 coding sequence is TGTGCCAGCAGCTTAGCCATCTTGGGGGGGATCAGAGAAAAACTGTTTTTT.